The rows below give T cell receptor beta chains drawn from one sample of a study of blood T cell repertoires in COVID-19. Generated by immunoSEQ multiplex PCR, the TCRdb table keeps only in-frame clones and is missing some. This repertoire shows 400,000 to 500,000 clones, around 89% found once; its top ten account for about 2%. The sequenced material came from PBMCs or T cells enriched from blood (not recorded which). These receptors came from a woman between 35 and 50 years old who had recovered from COVID-19. Each CDR3 is given with its conserved first and last residue. Fields, in order: J gene, V gene, clone size, D gene, CDR3 protein, CDR3 DNA. A D gene is named only where the DNA matches it firmly. Only some rows state a clone size, as once, few, many or a class for expanded clones.

>TRBJ2-7|TRBV7-9|NA|NA
CASSFASYEQYF
TGTGCCAGCAGCTTCGCGTCCTACGAGCAGTACTTC
>TRBJ2-3|TRBV14|NA|NA
CASSPRTESTQYF
TGTGCCAGCAGCCCCCGGACAGAAAGTACGCAGTATTTT
>TRBJ1-4|TRBV5-1|NA|TRBD1
CASSLTGTGEKLFF
TGCGCCAGCAGCTTGACAGGGACAGGTGAAAAACTGTTTTTT
>TRBJ1-2|TRBV12-3/TRBV12-4|once|NA
CASSPRTAYGYTF
TGTGCCAGCAGTCCTCGGACAGCCTATGGCTACACCTTC
>TRBJ1-1|TRBV4-2|NA|NA
CASSQALTGIAFF
TGTGCCAGCAGCCAAGCCTTAACAGGGATAGCTTTCTTT
>TRBJ2-3|TRBV29-1|once|NA
CSVEDLQADTQYF
TGCAGCGTTGAAGATCTTCAGGCAGATACGCAGTATTTT
>TRBJ1-1|TRBV4-3|NA|NA
CASSQDTGRTTEAFF
TGCGCCAGCAGCCAAGATACGGGGAGAACAACTGAAGCTTTCTTT
>TRBJ2-1|TRBV10-3|NA|TRBD1
CAISGPVGTGFFDEQFF
TGTGCCATCAGTGGTCCGGTCGGGACAGGGTTTTTCGATGAGCAGTTCTTC
>TRBJ2-7|TRBV4-1|NA|NA
CASSHLVVRGIYEQYF
TGCGCCAGCAGCCACCTGGTCGTTAGGGGAATCTACGAGCAGTACTTC
>TRBJ1-1|TRBV30|NA|NA
CAWGRVGAVTEAFF
TGTGCCTGGGGGAGGGTGGGGGCGGTAACTGAAGCTTTCTTT
>TRBJ2-7|TRBV11-2|NA|TRBD2
CASSFEASGTYEQYF
TGTGCCAGCAGCTTTGAGGCTAGCGGAACCTACGAGCAGTACTTC
>TRBJ1-5|TRBV19|NA|TRBD1
CASRDRDRGSDQPQHF
TGTGCCAGTAGAGATAGGGACAGGGGGTCCGATCAGCCCCAGCATTTT
>TRBJ2-3|TRBV4-1|NA|TRBD2
CASSPTLLAGGWADTQYF
TGCGCCAGCAGCCCCACCCTCCTAGCGGGAGGATGGGCAGATACGCAGTATTTT
>TRBJ2-2|TRBV3-1/TRBV3-2|NA|NA
CASRTTGELFF
TGTGCCAGCAGGACAACCGGGGAGCTGTTTTTT
>TRBJ1-3|TRBV10-1|NA|NA
CASSHGRVSSGNTIYF
TGCGCCAGCAGTCACGGGAGGGTTTCATCTGGAAACACCATATATTTT
>TRBJ1-1|TRBV11-3|NA|NA
CASSRGSAMNTEAFF
TGTGCCAGCAGCCGAGGCTCAGCCATGAACACTGAAGCTTTCTTT
>TRBJ2-1|TRBV12-3/TRBV12-4|NA|NA
CASSFIVRDEQFF
TGTGCCAGCAGTTTTATAGTACGCGATGAGCAGTTCTTC
>TRBJ1-4|TRBV10-2|few|NA
CASSGGGAVEKLFF
TGCGCCAGCAGTGGAGGGGGGGCAGTGGAAAAACTGTTTTTT
>TRBJ2-3|TRBV5-1|NA|TRBD2
CASSFRLAGVTDTQYF
TGCGCCAGCAGCTTTCGACTAGCGGGAGTGACAGATACGCAGTATTTT
>TRBJ2-7|TRBV5-6|NA|NA
CASSFKGGSYEQYF
TGTGCCAGCAGCTTCAAGGGAGGTTCCTACGAGCAGTACTTC
>TRBJ2-2|TRBV29-1|few|NA
CSGGGRGELFF
TGCAGCGGCGGGGGCCGCGGGGAGCTGTTTTTT
>TRBJ2-7|TRBV7-2|NA|TRBD2
CASSLAGTSGTSYEQYF
TGTGCCAGCAGCTTAGCGGGGACTAGCGGGACATCCTACGAGCAGTACTTC
>TRBJ2-1|TRBV5-6|NA|NA
CASSGEFRRRETYNEQFF
TGTGCCAGCAGCGGCGAGTTTAGACGGCGGGAAACCTACAATGAGCAGTTCTTC
>TRBJ2-7|TRBV5-1|NA|NA
CASSLFGSPSSYEQYF
TGCGCCAGCAGCTTGTTTGGCTCTCCCAGCTCCTACGAGCAGTACTTC
>TRBJ1-4|TRBV10-3|NA|NA
CAISESGQGPTNEKLFF
TGTGCCATCAGTGAGTCCGGGCAGGGTCCAACTAATGAAAAACTGTTTTTT
>TRBJ2-1|TRBV5-6|NA|TRBD2
CASKIQGGGLAGGPGEQFF
TGTGCCAGCAAGATACAGGGTGGGGGACTAGCGGGAGGGCCGGGCGAGCAGTTCTTC
>TRBJ1-1|TRBV10-1|few|NA
CASSEQGSTEAFF
TGCGCCAGCAGTGAGCAGGGGTCCACTGAAGCTTTCTTT
>TRBJ2-3|TRBV6-2/TRBV6-3|NA|TRBD2
CASRYATSETTDTQYF
TGTGCCAGCAGATACGCTACTAGCGAGACCACAGATACGCAGTATTTT
>TRBJ2-6|TRBV28|NA|NA
CASSPQVSGANVLTF
TGTGCCAGCAGTCCCCAGGTCTCTGGGGCCAACGTCCTGACTTTC
>TRBJ2-1|TRBV18|NA|TRBD2
CASSPERELDNEQFF
TGTGCCAGCTCACCCGAGCGGGAGCTGGACAATGAGCAGTTCTTC
>TRBJ2-3|TRBV5-8|NA|NA
CASSYSDFTDTQYF
TGTGCCAGCAGCTATAGTGACTTCACAGATACGCAGTATTTT
>TRBJ1-2|TRBV28|NA|NA
CASSLWRTAGGYTF
TGTGCCAGCAGTTTATGGAGGACAGCCGGAGGCTACACCTTC
>TRBJ1-3|TRBV5-5|NA|NA
CASSWDISGNTIYF
TGTGCCAGCAGCTGGGACATCTCTGGAAACACCATATATTTT
>TRBJ1-4|TRBV7-9|NA|NA
CASSTTPGSWNEKLFF
TGTGCCAGCAGTACCACCCCAGGGTCTTGGAATGAAAAACTGTTTTTT
>TRBJ2-7|TRBV4-2|NA|TRBD2
CASSQDLASGRAEQYF
TGTGCCAGCAGCCAAGATTTAGCTAGCGGGAGGGCCGAGCAGTACTTC
>TRBJ2-5|TRBV6-5|NA|NA
CASSYSIAETQYF
TGTGCCAGCAGTTACTCGATCGCGGAGACCCAGTACTTC
>TRBJ2-2|TRBV10-1|NA|TRBD1
CATRRDRDTGELFF
TGCGCCACCCGCCGGGACAGGGACACCGGGGAGCTGTTTTTT
>TRBJ1-2|TRBV7-2|NA|TRBD1
CASSVTGGAANYGYTF
TGTGCCAGCAGCGTGACAGGGGGAGCAGCTAACTATGGCTACACCTTC
>TRBJ2-7|TRBV19|few|NA
CASSAPGLSYEQYF
TGTGCCAGTTCCGCCCCGGGACTCTCCTACGAGCAGTACTTC
>TRBJ1-2|TRBV30|NA|TRBD1
CAWGQGTAYGYTF
TGTGCCTGGGGACAGGGAACTGCCTATGGCTACACCTTC
>TRBJ2-7|TRBV7-2|few|TRBD1
CASSLDRLYSYEQYF
TGTGCCAGCAGCCTGGACAGGCTTTACTCCTACGAGCAGTACTTC
>TRBJ1-2|TRBV29-1|NA|NA
CSGWVRGAVGYGYTF
TGCAGCGGATGGGTTCGGGGGGCGGTGGGCTATGGCTACACCTTC
>TRBJ2-1|TRBV10-1|NA|TRBD2
CASSLAGGTYNEQFF
TGCGCCAGCAGCTTAGCGGGAGGTACCTACAATGAGCAGTTCTTC
>TRBJ1-1|TRBV11-2|once|TRBD1
CASSLGMDRGRMNTEAFF
TGTGCCAGCAGCTTAGGAATGGACAGGGGAAGAATGAACACTGAAGCTTTCTTT
>TRBJ1-1|TRBV4-3|NA|NA
CASSQDRWQVPFF
TGCGCCAGCAGCCAAGATCGCTGGCAGGTGCCTTTCTTT
>TRBJ2-1|TRBV29-1|NA|TRBD1
CSVSSQGEEFF
TGCAGCGTTTCTAGCCAGGGGGAAGAGTTCTTC
>TRBJ2-4|TRBV7-2|NA|NA
CASSLVHRADGNIQYF
TGTGCCAGCAGCTTAGTGCACAGGGCGGACGGAAACATTCAGTACTTC
>TRBJ2-7|TRBV4-2|NA|TRBD1
CASSAGTGGDEQYF
TGTGCCAGCAGTGCTGGGACAGGGGGCGACGAGCAGTACTTC
>TRBJ2-3|TRBV5-4|NA|NA
CASSLAADRQSDTQYF
TGTGCCAGCAGCTTGGCGGCGGATCGACAGTCAGATACGCAGTATTTT
>TRBJ2-7|TRBV7-9|NA|TRBD2
CASSPGAGGDEQYF
TGTGCCAGCAGCCCCGGAGCGGGGGGCGACGAGCAGTACTTC